These 30 T cell receptor beta chains share one sample of origin, sequenced in a study of blood T cell repertoires in COVID-19. Repertoires were generated with immunoSEQ multiplex PCR, while TCRdb's copy carries only in-frame clones and drops some. The table has 200,000 to 250,000 clones, 65% to 85% seen once; the top ten hold more than 9%. The material sequenced was peripheral blood. The origin of the receptors is an elderly woman with acute or convalescent COVID-19.

V is TRBV11-2 and J is TRBJ2-1, with 8 bases identical to TRBD1. V lost 0 bases to trimming and J lost 5 bases; unmatched junction nucleotides: 3. The CDR3 spans 15 residues. Germline-derived CDR1 and CDR2 are SGHAT and FQNNGV. CDR3 loop: CASSLEGQVHNEQFF. CDR3 nucleotide sequence: TGTGCCAGCAGCTTAGAGGGACAGGTCCACAATGAGCAGTTCTTC. The variable domain in full, with the rest retrieved from reference TRBV11-2 and TRBJ2-1, is EAGVAQSPRYKIIEKRQSVAFWCNPISGHATLYWYQQILGQGPKLLIQFQNNGVVDDSQLPKDRFSAERLKGVDSTLKIQPAKLEDSAVYLCASSLEGQVHNEQFFGPGTRLTVL.

There are a few counts of this clone. The chain recombines TRBV11-3 with TRBJ2-3; the D is unclear. Germline assignment: CDR1 SGHNT and CDR2 YENEEA. The CDR3 consists of 13 residues. Trimming removed 2 bases at V and 6 bases at J, with 9 bases between. The CDR3 reads CASSLTSMDTQYF. The CDR3 DNA follows: TGTGCCAGCAGCTTAACTTCTATGGATACGCAGTATTTT.

The chain uses TRBV6-4 and TRBJ1-5; D gene uncertain. CDR1 MRHNA and CDR2 SNTAGT come from the germline V gene. The CDR3 has 14 amino acids. Trimming pared 4 bases from V and 6 bases from J, leaving 13 bases between. Here the CDR3 reads CASSAEAEGQPQHF. CDR3 sequence (DNA): TGTGCCAGCAGTGCAGAGGCAGAAGGTCAGCCCCAGCATTTT.

The chain uses TRBV19 and TRBJ1-3, with TRBD1 matching over 7 bases. With 4 bases clipped from V and 8 bases from J, the junction kept 11 bases outside the gene matches. Germline V gene sequence: CDR1 LNHDA, CDR2 SQIVND (reference sequence). This CDR3 has 15 amino acids. This CDR3 is CASSTWTGSGDTIYF. CDR3 nucleotide sequence: TGTGCCAGTAGTACCTGGACAGGCTCGGGGGACACCATATATTTT.

This chain links TRBV7-8 with TRBJ1-2; possibly TRBD1 for D (6 bases). V lost 7 bases, J lost 8 bases, and 20 bases lay in between. The germline V gene encodes CDR1 SGHVS and CDR2 FQNEAQ. The CDR3 covers 14 residues. The CDR3 here is CASTPRGTTGGYTF. CDR3 nucleotides: TGTGCCAGCACCCCTCGGGGGACTACAGGGGGCTACACCTTC.

The chain joins TRBV18 to TRBJ1-2, with 7 bases matching TRBD1. Germline V gene lookup returns CDR1 KGHSH and CDR2 LQKENI. CDR3 length: 16 amino acids. The J segment lost 6 bases and the V segment lost 3 bases, leaving 13 bases of the junction unmatched. This chain's CDR3 is CASSPDQGGVGDGYTF. CDR3 nucleotide sequence: TGTGCCAGCTCACCTGACCAGGGGGGTGTCGGGGATGGCTACACCTTC.

The chain carries TRBV7-2 and TRBJ1-4, with 12 positions matching TRBD1. V lost 1 base and J lost 8; bases outside the gene matches: 5. There are 16 residues in the CDR3. Germline CDR1 reads SGHTA; CDR2 reads FQGNSA. Here the CDR3 DNA reads TGTGCCAGCAGCTTAGGGGACAGGGGGCGGGAGGAAAAACTGTTTTTT. It encodes CASSLGDRGREEKLFF.

This clone has just one count. The chain employs TRBV30 and TRBJ2-7; perhaps TRBD2 as D (7 bases). V lost 0 bases to trimming and J lost 0 bases, with 9 bases between them. CDR1 and CDR2 (germline): GTSNPN, SVGIG (reference sequence). The CDR3 loop spans 14 amino acids. The CDR3 region is CAWSVGGVSYEQYF. The CDR3 bases are TGTGCCTGGAGTGTAGGGGGGGTCTCCTACGAGCAGTACTTC.

V and J are TRBV29-1 and TRBJ2-7, with TRBD2 identical over 8 bases. Germline values: CDR1 SQVTM, CDR2 ANQGSEA. V lost 4 bases to trimming and J lost 5 bases; unmatched junction nucleotides: 10. The length of the CDR3 is 14 residues. Here the CDR3 reads CSVGPSGQTNEQYF. The CDR3 nucleotides read TGCAGCGTTGGCCCTAGCGGGCAAACAAACGAGCAGTACTTC.

The rearrangement uses TRBV27 and TRBJ2-7, with D possibly TRBD2 on 6 matching bases. V shed 1 base and J shed 2 bases, with 9 bases lying between them. In germline, CDR1 is MNHEY, CDR2 SMNVEV (reference sequence). The CDR3 has 14 residues. DNA of the CDR3: TGTGCCAGCAGTTTATGGGGCGGGACCTACGAGCAGTACTTC. The encoded protein is CASSLWGGTYEQYF.

The genes are TRBV5-4 and TRBJ2-2; no reliable D call. Germline assignment: CDR1 SGHNT and CDR2 YYREEE (reference sequence). CDR3 size: 16 residues. Deletions cut 4 bases from V and 0 bases from J, with 13 bases between. The CDR3 reads CASSTPGSSNTGELFF. DNA for the CDR3: TGTGCCAGCAGCACCCCTGGTAGCTCGAACACCGGGGAGCTGTTTTTT.

The sample holds a few counts of this clone. V is TRBV15 and J is TRBJ2-5; 7 bases agree with TRBD2. Germline CDR1 and CDR2: LNHNV and YYDKDF (reference sequence). V lost 1 base to trimming and J lost 2 bases; unmatched junction nucleotides: 4. The CDR3 contains 15 residues. Written as DNA, the CDR3 is TGTGCCACCAGCAGAGGGGCCGGGGGGCAAGAGACCCAGTACTTC. Protein sequence: CATSRGAGGQETQYF.

The chain recombines TRBV19 with TRBJ2-1, with D tentatively TRBD1 (6 bases). Germline V lookup: CDR1 LNHDA, CDR2 SQIVND (reference sequence). CDR3 length: 13 residues. Trimming took 5 bases from V and 15 from J, leaving 20 bases between them. CDR3 protein: CASSVSSTGLRFF. The CDR3 coding sequence is TGTGCCAGTAGTGTCTCTTCTACAGGGCTGAGGTTCTTC.

This clone was found once. The chain joins TRBV2 to TRBJ1-6, with no clear D. The germline V gene encodes CDR1 SNHLY and CDR2 FYNNEI. V was pared by 7 bases and J by 9 bases, with 16 bases between. The CDR3 covers 14 residues. CDR3 in amino acids: CASKESGYGSPLHF. CDR3 coding DNA: TGTGCCAGCAAGGAGTCGGGGTACGGTTCACCCCTCCACTTT.

The chain uses TRBV6-5 and TRBJ2-5; TRBD2 agrees at 12 bases. Per germline, CDR1 MNHEY and CDR2 SVGAGI. This CDR3 has 15 amino acids. Trimming removed 4 bases from V and 4 bases from J; junction bases left unmatched: 4. The CDR3 DNA is TGTGCCAGCAGTTTGGCGGGACTAGCGGGAGAGACCCAGTACTTC. It is translated as CASSLAGLAGETQYF.

The sample holds one count of this clone. V usage is TRBV20-1 and J usage is TRBJ2-1, with TRBD2 matching over 9 bases. The CDR3 loop spans 11 amino acids. Trimming took 5 bases from V and 9 from J; bases not matched to a gene: 2. Germline assignment: CDR1 DFQATT and CDR2 SNEGSKA (reference sequence). Here the CDR3 reads CSAGTSSEQFF. The DNA for the CDR3 is TGCAGTGCTGGGACTAGCTCTGAGCAGTTCTTC.

The table lists this clone with a few counts. The V and J genes are TRBV7-2 and TRBJ1-2, with TRBD1 identical over 7 bases. This CDR3 region has 15 residues. V lost 7 bases and J lost 5; bases outside the gene matches: 13. The germline gives CDR1 SGHTA, CDR2 FQGNSA. The chain's CDR3 is CASIPRQGNWYGYTF. The DNA for the CDR3 is TGTGCCAGCATCCCCAGACAGGGTAATTGGTATGGCTACACCTTC.

V gene TRBV27 combines with J gene TRBJ2-5; D is unresolved. Trimming pared 3 bases from V and 3 bases from J, leaving 8 bases between. CDR1 and CDR2 from the germline V gene are MNHEY and SMNVEV (reference sequence). This CDR3 spans 13 amino acids. CDR3 bases: TGTGCCAGCAGTTTCAACAGTGAAGAGACCCAGTACTTC. It is translated as CASSFNSEETQYF.

In its sample, this clone was seen once. The chain employs TRBV11-2 and TRBJ2-7, with 10 positions matching TRBD2. Germline trimming cut 6 bases from V and 5 bases from J; bases unmatched to any gene: 13. CDR3 size: 16 residues. Germline V lookup: CDR1 SGHAT, CDR2 FQNNGV. For the CDR3, the DNA is TGTGCCAGCAGTCCAGCAGGCCTAGCGGGAGCAAACGAGCAGTACTTC. Translating gives CASSPAGLAGANEQYF.

The chain carries TRBV3-1 (or the pseudogene TRBV3-2) and TRBJ2-1; 7 bases align to TRBD2. J lost 14 bases, V lost 0 bases, and 10 bases had no gene match. The CDR3 length is 14 residues. Germline CDR1 LGHDT, CDR2 YNNKEL (reference sequence). The CDR3 coding sequence is TGTGCCAGCAGCCAAGATCGTGGACTAGTGATGAAGTTCTTC. It is translated as CASSQDRGLVMKFF.

The V and J genes are TRBV6-5 and TRBJ1-1, with D unclear. Trimming took off 4 bases at V and 3 bases at J, with 9 bases between the two ends. Germline assignment: CDR1 MNHEY and CDR2 SVGAGI. The CDR3 length is 13 residues. The CDR3 here is CASSSFRDTEAFF. In DNA form, the CDR3 reads TGTGCCAGCAGTTCCTTCCGGGACACTGAAGCTTTCTTT.

V and J are TRBV19 and TRBJ2-1; 8 nucleotides match TRBD2. The germline gives CDR1 LNHDA, CDR2 SQIVND (reference sequence). This CDR3 spans 15 amino acids. With 5 bases clipped from V and 4 bases from J, the junction kept 7 bases outside the gene matches. Here the CDR3 DNA reads TGTGCCAGTAGTCTAAGAGCGGGGGAATACAATGAGCAGTTCTTC. This codes for CASSLRAGEYNEQFF.

The V call is TRBV5-1, the J call TRBJ2-5; a weak D match, TRBD1 (5 bases). Trimming left V 5 bases short and J 8 bases short, with 10 bases between. In germline, CDR1 is SGHRS, CDR2 YFSETQ. The CDR3 covers 11 residues. DNA of the CDR3: TGCGCCAGCAGTCCAGGGTCAACCCAGTACTTC. As protein: CASSPGSTQYF. Supplemented by reference TRBV5-1 and TRBJ2-5, the full variable domain reads KAGVTQTPRYLIKTRGQQVTLSCSPISGHRSVSWYQQTPGQGLQFLFEYFSETQRNKGNFPGRFSGRQFSNSRSEMNVSTLELGDSALYLCASSPGSTQYFGPGTRLLVL.

This clone occurred once. V gene TRBV12-3 or TRBV12-4 combines with J gene TRBJ2-4, with 9 nucleotides matching TRBD1. CDR3 length equals 12 residues. V dropped 10 bases and J dropped 10; count of bases not matched to a gene: 8. CDR3 nucleotide sequence: TGTGCCACCGGGACAGGGACGATTATTCAGTACTTC. Translation: CATGTGTIIQYF.

The chain joins TRBV6-5 to TRBJ2-1; TRBD2 is a possible D gene (5 bases). The CDR3 is 12 residues long. V was shortened by 5 bases and J by 8 bases, with 10 bases between the two germline ends. Germline CDR1 is MNHEY and CDR2 is SVGAGI. CDR3 in amino acids: CASSPRRDEQFF. The CDR3 nucleotides are TGTGCCAGCAGTCCCCGGCGGGATGAGCAGTTCTTC.

This rearrangement joins TRBV18 to TRBJ2-2; D is possibly TRBD2 (5 bases). The germline V and J ends were trimmed by 0 bases and 3 bases, with 17 bases remaining between them. Per the germline V gene, CDR1 is KGHSH and CDR2 is LQKENI. This CDR3 is 18 amino acids long. This chain's CDR3 is CASSPPGTGARDTGELFF. The CDR3 DNA follows: TGTGCCAGCTCACCACCTGGTACGGGTGCGCGGGACACCGGGGAGCTGTTTTTT.

CDR3 in DNA: TGTGCCAGCAGTTCGACAGTCCAATATGGCTACACCTTC. It yields the protein CASSSTVQYGYTF. The genes are TRBV12-3 or TRBV12-4 and TRBJ1-2, with D maybe TRBD1 (5 bases). Trimming pared 4 bases from V and 5 bases from J, leaving 11 bases between. The CDR3 is 13 residues long.

The V gene is TRBV29-1, the J gene TRBJ1-2, with no clear D. The CDR3 runs 13 residues. Between the trimmed V and J ends, which lost 4 bases and 4 bases, there was a span of 13 bases. Germline V gene data show CDR1 as SQVTM and CDR2 as ANQGSEA. The CDR3 region is CSVGLALSYGYTF. In nucleotides, the CDR3 is TGCAGCGTTGGGTTAGCCCTTTCCTATGGCTACACCTTC. Together with reference TRBV29-1 and TRBJ1-2, the CDR3 gives the full variable domain: SAVISQKPSRDICQRGTSLTIQCQVDSQVTMMFWYRQQPGQSLTLIATANQGSEATYESGFVIDKFPISRPNLTFSTLTVSNMSPEDSSIYLCSVGLALSYGYTFGSGTRLTVV.

The V gene is TRBV7-2, the J gene TRBJ1-6; TRBD1 matches at 7 bases. Germline V gene lookup returns CDR1 SGHTA and CDR2 FQGNSA. The ends lost 4 bases at V and 4 bases at J; junction bases unmatched: 13. This CDR3 has 18 amino acids. The CDR3 here is CASSSQPGQSLYNSPLHF. CDR3 in DNA: TGTGCCAGCAGCTCCCAACCGGGACAGAGTCTTTATAATTCACCCCTCCACTTT.

V is TRBV24-1 and J is TRBJ2-1, with D tentatively TRBD1 (5 bases). CDR1 is KGHDR, CDR2 SFDVKD, per germline. The CDR3 loop spans 16 amino acids. The V and J ends lost 1 base and 5 bases respectively, with 14 bases between them. The CDR3 is CATSDFGQGGHNEQFF. CDR3 nucleotide sequence: TGTGCCACCAGTGATTTCGGGCAGGGTGGACACAATGAGCAGTTCTTC.